This T cell receptor beta chain was sequenced for a study of CD8 T cells in Susac syndrome. Reverse transcription of roughly 0.45 to 1 ug RNA used random hexamers. With immunoSEQ multiplex PCR, TCR beta CDR3 was amplified across 54 Vbeta and 13 Jbeta. MiXCR was run by TCRdb on the immunoSEQ multiplex PCR reads, yielding one entry per CDR3 protein. The repertoire holds 160,000 or so distinct CDR3 sequences, with about 95% as singletons. The trim removed 2 bases at V and 7 bases at J, leaving 8 bases unmatched. Germline lookup yields CDR1 GTSNPN and CDR2 SVGIG (reference sequence). The CDR3 is 16 amino acids.

The TCR was taken from a human donor with multiple sclerosis. The rearrangement joins TRBV30 to TRBJ2-2, with 12 bases that match TRBD2. Sequencing used CD8+ T cells from PBMCs. The CDR3 is CAWSIGLAGSIGELFF. The CDR3 DNA sequence: TGTGCCTGGAGTATCGGACTAGCGGGATCCATCGGGGAGCTGTTTTTT. Filled out from reference TRBV30 and TRBJ2-2, the complete variable domain reads SQTIHQWPATLVQPVGSPLSLECTVEGTSNPNLYWYRQAAGRGLQLLFYSVGIGQISSEVPQNLSASRPQDRQFILSSKKLLLSDSGFYLCAWSIGLAGSIGELFFGEGSRLTVL.